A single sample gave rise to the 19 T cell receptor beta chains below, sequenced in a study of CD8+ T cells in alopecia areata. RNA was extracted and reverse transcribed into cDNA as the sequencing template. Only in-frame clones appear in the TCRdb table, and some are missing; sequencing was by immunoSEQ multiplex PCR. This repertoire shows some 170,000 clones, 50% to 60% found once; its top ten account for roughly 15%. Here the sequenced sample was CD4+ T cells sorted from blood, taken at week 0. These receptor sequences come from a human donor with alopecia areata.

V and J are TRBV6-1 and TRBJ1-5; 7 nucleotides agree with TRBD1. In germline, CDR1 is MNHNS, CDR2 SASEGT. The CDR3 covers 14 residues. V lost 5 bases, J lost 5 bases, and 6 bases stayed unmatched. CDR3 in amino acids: CASSFGQVDQPQHF. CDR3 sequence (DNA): TGTGCCAGCAGTTTCGGACAGGTGGATCAGCCCCAGCATTTT.

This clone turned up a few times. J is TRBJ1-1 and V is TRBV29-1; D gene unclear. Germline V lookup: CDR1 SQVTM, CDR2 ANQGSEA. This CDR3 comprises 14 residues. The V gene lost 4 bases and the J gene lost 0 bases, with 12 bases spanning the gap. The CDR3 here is CSVVADRMNTEAFF. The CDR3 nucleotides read TGCAGCGTTGTGGCAGACCGCATGAACACTGAAGCTTTCTTT.

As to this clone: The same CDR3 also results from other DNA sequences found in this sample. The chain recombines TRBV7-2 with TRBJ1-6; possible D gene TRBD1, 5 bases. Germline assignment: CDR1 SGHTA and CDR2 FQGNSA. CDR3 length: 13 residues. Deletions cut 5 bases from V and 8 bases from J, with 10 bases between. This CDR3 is CASSPGAYSPLHF. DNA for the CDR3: TGTGCCAGCAGCCCTGGGGCGTATTCACCCCTCCACTTT.

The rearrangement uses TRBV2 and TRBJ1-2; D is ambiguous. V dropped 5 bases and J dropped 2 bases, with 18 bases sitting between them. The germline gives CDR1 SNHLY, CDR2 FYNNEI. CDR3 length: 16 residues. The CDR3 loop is CASSKDQMGWNYGYTF. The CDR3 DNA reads TGTGCCAGCAGTAAGGACCAGATGGGCTGGAACTATGGCTACACCTTC.

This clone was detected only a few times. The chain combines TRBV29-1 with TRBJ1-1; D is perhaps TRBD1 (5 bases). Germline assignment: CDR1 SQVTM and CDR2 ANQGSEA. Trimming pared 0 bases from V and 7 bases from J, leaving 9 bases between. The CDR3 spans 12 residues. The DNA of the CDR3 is TGCAGCGTTGAAGATGGGGCGCGTGAAGCTTTCTTT. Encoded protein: CSVEDGAREAFF.

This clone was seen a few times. The CDR3 nucleotides are TGCAGCGTTGTTGGGCGAAGTGAGCAGTTCTTC. It encodes CSVVGRSEQFF. The chain is built from TRBV29-1 and TRBJ2-1; the D is unclear. The germline V gene has CDR1 SQVTM and CDR2 ANQGSEA. The CDR3 runs to 11 residues. Trimming stripped 4 bases from V and 9 bases from J, with 10 bases between.

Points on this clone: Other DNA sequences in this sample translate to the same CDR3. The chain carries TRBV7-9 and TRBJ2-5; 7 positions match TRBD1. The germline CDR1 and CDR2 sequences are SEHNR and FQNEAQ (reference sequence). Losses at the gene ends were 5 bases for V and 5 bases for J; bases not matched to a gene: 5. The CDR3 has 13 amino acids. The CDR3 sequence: CASSPRGPETQYF. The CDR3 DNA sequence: TGTGCCAGCAGCCCTAGGGGGCCGGAGACCCAGTACTTC.

The CDR3 DNA reads as TGTGCCAGCAGTGAACTGGCTAGCGGGGATCGAGGGCAGTTCTTC. Protein product: CASSELASGDRGQFF. This rearrangement joins TRBV25-1 to TRBJ2-1; 9 bases match TRBD2. The V gene end was trimmed by 2 bases and the J gene end by 12 bases; junction bases not matched to a gene: 11. CDR3 length equals 15 residues. Germline CDR1 MGHDK, CDR2 SYGVNS.

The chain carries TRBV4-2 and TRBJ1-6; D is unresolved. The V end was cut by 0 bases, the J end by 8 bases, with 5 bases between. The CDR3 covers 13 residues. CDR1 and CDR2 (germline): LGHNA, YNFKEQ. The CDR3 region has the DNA TGTGCCAGCAGCCAAGATATTGATTCACCCCTCCACTTT. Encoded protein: CASSQDIDSPLHF.

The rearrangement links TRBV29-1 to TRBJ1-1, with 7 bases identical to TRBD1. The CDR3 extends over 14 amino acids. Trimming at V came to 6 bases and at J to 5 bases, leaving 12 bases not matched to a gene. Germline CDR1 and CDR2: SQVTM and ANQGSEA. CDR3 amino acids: CSVVRTGDWTEAFF. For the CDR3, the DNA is TGCAGCGTCGTTAGAACAGGGGACTGGACTGAAGCTTTCTTT.

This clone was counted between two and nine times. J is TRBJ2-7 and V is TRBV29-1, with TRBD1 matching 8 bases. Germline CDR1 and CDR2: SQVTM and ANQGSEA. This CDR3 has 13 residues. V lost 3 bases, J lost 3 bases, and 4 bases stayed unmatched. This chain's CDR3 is CSVEETGGYEQYF. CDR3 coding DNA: TGCAGCGTTGAGGAAACAGGGGGCTACGAGCAGTACTTC.

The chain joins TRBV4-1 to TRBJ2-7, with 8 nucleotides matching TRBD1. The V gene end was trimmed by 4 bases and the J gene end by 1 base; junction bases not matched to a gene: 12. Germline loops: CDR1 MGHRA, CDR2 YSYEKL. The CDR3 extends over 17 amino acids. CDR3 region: CASSPLWGTGDSYEQYF. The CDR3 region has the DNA TGCGCCAGCAGCCCCCTCTGGGGGACAGGAGATTCCTACGAGCAGTACTTC.

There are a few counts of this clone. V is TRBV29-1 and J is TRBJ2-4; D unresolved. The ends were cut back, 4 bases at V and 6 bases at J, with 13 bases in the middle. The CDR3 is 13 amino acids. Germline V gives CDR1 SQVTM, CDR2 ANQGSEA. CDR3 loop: CSVAFKGINIQYF. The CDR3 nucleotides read TGCAGCGTTGCGTTCAAGGGCATAAACATTCAGTACTTC.

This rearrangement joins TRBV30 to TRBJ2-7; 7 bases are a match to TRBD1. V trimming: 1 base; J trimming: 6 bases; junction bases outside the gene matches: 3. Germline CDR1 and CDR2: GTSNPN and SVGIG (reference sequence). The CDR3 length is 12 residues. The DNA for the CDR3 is TGTGCCTGGAGTGCAACAGGGGTCGAGCAGTACTTC. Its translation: CAWSATGVEQYF.

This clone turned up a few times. CDR3 sequence (DNA): TGCGCCAGCAGCTTGGAACCGGGACAGGGGGCCTACGAGCAGTACTTC. Its protein is CASSLEPGQGAYEQYF. The J gene is TRBJ2-7, the V gene TRBV5-1; 11 bases are shared with TRBD1. The CDR3 consists of 16 residues. The germline V gene encodes CDR1 SGHRS and CDR2 YFSETQ. After removal of 0 bases from V and 2 bases from J, the junction contained 4 bases not matched to a gene.

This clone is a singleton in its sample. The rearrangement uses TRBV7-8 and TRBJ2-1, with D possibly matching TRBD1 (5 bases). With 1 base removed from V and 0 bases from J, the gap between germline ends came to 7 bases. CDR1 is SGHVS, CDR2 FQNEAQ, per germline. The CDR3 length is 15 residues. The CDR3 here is CASSLGRGSYNEQFF. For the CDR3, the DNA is TGTGCCAGCAGCTTAGGAAGGGGCTCCTACAATGAGCAGTTCTTC. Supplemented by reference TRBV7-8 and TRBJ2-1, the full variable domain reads GAGVSQSPRYKVAKRGQDVALRCDPISGHVSLFWYQQALGQGPEFLTYFQNEAQLDKSGLPSDRFFAERPEGSVSTLKIQRTQQEDSAVYLCASSLGRGSYNEQFFGPGTRLTVL.

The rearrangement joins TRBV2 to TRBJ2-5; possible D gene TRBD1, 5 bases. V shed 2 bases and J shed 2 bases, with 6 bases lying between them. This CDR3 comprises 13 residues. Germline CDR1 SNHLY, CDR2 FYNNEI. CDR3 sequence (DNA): TGTGCCAGCAGTGAATACAGGCAAGAGACCCAGTACTTC. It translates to CASSEYRQETQYF. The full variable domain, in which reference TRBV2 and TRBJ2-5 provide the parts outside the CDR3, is EPEVTQTPSHQVTQMGQEVILRCVPISNHLYFYWYRQILGQKVEFLVSFYNNEISEKSEIFDDQFSVERPDGSNFTLKIRSTKLEDSAMYFCASSEYRQETQYFGPGTRLLVL.

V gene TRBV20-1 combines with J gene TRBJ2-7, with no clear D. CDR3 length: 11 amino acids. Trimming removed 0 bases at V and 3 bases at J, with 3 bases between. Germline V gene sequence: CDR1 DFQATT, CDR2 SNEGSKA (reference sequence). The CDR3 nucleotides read TGCAGTGCTAGAGAAGTCTACGAGCAGTACTTC. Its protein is CSAREVYEQYF.

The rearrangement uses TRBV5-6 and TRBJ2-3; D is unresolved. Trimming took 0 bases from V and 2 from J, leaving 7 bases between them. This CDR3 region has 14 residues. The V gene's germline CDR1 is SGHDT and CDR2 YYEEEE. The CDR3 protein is CASSLAPYTDTQYF. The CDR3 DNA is TGTGCCAGCAGCTTGGCTCCTTACACAGATACGCAGTATTTT.